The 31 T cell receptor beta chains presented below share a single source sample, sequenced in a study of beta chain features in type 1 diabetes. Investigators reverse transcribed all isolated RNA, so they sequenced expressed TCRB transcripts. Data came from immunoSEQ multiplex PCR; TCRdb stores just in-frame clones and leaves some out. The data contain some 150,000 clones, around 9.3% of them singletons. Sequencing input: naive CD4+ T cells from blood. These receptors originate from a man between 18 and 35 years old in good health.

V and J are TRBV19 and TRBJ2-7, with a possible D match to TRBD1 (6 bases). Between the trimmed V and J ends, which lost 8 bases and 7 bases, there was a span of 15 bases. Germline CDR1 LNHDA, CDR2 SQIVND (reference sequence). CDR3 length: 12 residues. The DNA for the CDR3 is TGTGCCAGTCGGGCACAGGGCCGAGAGCAGTACTTC. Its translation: CASRAQGREQYF.

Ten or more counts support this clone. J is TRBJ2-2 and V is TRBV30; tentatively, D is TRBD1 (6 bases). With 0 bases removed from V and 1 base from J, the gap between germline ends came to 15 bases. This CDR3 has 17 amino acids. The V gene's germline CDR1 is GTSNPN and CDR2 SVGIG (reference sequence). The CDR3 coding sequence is TGTGCCTGGAGTGTAACCCGAGGACAGAGGAACACCGGGGAGCTGTTTTTT. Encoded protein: CAWSVTRGQRNTGELFF.

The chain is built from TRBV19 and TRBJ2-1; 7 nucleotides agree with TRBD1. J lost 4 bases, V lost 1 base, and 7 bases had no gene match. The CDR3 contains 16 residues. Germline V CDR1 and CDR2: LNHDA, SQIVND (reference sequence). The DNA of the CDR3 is TGTGCCAGTAGTATAGCCTCCGGGACAGCTTACAATGAGCAGTTCTTC. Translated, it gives CASSIASGTAYNEQFF.

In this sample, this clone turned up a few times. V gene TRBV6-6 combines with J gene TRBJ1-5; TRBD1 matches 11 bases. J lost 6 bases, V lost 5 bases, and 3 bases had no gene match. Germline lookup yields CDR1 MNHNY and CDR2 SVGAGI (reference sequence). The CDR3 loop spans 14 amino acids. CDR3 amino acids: CASSRTGGFQPQHF. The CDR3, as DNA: TGTGCCAGCAGTAGGACAGGGGGCTTTCAGCCCCAGCATTTT.

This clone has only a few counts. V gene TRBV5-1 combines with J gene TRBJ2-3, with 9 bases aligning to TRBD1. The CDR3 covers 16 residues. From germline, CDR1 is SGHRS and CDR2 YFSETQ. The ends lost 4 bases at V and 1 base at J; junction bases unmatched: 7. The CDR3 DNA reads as TGCGCCAGCAGCCCCCGGGGGGACAGGGGCACAGATACGCAGTATTTT. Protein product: CASSPRGDRGTDTQYF.

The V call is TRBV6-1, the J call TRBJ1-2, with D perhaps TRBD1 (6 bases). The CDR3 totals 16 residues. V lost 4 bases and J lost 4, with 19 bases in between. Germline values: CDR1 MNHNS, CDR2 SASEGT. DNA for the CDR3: TGTGCCAGCAGTGCCCGGGGAACAGGGCCTCTCTATGGCTACACCTTC. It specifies CASSARGTGPLYGYTF.

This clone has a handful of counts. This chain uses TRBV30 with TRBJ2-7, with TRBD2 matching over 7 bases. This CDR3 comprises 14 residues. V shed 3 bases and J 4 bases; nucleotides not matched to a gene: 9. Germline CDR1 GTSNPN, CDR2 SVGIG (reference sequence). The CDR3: CAWSAPGGDYEQYF. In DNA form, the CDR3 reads TGTGCCTGGAGCGCCCCGGGAGGCGATTACGAGCAGTACTTC.

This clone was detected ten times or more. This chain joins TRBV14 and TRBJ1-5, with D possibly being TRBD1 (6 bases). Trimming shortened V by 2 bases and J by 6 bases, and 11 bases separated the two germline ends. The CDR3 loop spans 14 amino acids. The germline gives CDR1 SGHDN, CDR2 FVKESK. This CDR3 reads CASSQTGNAQPQHF. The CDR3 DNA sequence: TGTGCCAGCAGCCAAACAGGGAACGCTCAGCCCCAGCATTTT.

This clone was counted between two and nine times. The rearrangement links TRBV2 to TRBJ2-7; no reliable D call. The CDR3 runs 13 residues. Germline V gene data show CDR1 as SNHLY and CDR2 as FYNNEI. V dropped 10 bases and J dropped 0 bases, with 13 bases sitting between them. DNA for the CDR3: TGTGCCATGCTGACACCCAGCTCCTACGAGCAGTACTTC. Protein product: CAMLTPSSYEQYF.

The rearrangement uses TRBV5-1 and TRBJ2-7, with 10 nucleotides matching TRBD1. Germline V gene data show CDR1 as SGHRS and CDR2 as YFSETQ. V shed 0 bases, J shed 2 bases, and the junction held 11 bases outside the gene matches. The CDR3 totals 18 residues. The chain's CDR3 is CASSLVSPTGTGAYEQYF. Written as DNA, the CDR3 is TGCGCCAGCAGCTTGGTCTCCCCAACCGGGACAGGGGCCTACGAGCAGTACTTC.

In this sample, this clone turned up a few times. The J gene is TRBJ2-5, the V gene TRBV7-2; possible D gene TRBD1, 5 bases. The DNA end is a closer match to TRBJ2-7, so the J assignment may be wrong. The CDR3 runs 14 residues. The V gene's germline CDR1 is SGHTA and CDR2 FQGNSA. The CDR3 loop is CASSFNPGLYEQYF. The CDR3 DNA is TGTGCCAGCAGCTTTAATCCAGGGCTCTACGAGCAGTACTTC.

DNA of the CDR3: TGTGCCAGCAGCAAAGCTGATAGCGGGGTGGGGCAAGAGACCCAGTACTTC. It codes for CASSKADSGVGQETQYF. The chain carries TRBV21-1 and TRBJ2-5; the D segment call TRBD2 is taken from the table without a DNA check. TRBV21-1 is a listed pseudogene. CDR3 size: 17 residues.

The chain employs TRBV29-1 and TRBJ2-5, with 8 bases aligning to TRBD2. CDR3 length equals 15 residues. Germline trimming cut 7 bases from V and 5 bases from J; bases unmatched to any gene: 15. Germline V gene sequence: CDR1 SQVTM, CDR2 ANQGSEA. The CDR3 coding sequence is TGCAGCGCCGCTACTTGGCGGGGGGCTTTGGAGACCCAGTACTTC. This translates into CSAATWRGALETQYF.

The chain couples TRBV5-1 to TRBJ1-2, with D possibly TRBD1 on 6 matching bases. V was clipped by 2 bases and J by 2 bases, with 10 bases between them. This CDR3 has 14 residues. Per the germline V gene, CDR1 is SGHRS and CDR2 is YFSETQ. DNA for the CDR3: TGCGCCAGCAGCTTTGGCGGGGGCAACTATGGCTACACCTTC. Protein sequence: CASSFGGGNYGYTF.

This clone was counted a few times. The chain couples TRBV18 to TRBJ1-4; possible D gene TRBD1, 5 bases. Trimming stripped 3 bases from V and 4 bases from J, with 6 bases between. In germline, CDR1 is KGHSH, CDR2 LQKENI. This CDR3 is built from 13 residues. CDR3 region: CASSPGGNEKLFF. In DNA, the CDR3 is TGTGCCAGCTCACCGGGGGGTAATGAAAAACTGTTTTTT.

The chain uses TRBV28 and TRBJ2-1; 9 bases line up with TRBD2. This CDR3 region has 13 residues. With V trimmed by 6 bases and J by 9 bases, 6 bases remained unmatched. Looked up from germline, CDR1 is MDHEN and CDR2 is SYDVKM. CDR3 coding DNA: TGTGCCAGCAGGCTAGCGGGGTCAACTGAGCAGTTCTTC. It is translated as CASRLAGSTEQFF.

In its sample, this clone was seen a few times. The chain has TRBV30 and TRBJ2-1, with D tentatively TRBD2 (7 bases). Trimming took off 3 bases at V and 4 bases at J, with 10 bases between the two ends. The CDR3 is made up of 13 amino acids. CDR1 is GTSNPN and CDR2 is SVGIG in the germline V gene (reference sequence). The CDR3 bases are TGTGCCTGGAGCGGGGGGCAGTACAATGAGCAGTTCTTC. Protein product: CAWSGGQYNEQFF.

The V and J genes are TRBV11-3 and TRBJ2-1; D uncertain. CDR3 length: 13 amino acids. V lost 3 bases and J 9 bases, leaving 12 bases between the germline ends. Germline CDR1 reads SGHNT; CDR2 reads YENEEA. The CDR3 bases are TGTGCCAGCAGCTTCGGGTCGGTCAGTGAGCAGTTCTTC. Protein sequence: CASSFGSVSEQFF. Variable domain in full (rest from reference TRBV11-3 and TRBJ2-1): EAGVVQSPRYKIIEKKQPVAFWCNPISGHNTLYWYLQNLGQGPELLIRYENEEAVDDSQLPKDRFSAERLKGVDSTLKIQPAELGDSAVYLCASSFGSVSEQFFGPGTRLTVL.

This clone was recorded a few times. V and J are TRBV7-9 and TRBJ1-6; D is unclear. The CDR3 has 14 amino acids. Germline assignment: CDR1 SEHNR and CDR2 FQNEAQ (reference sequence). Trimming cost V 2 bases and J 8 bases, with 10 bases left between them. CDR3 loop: CASSLRDSDSPLHF. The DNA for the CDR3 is TGTGCCAGCAGCTTACGGGATAGTGATTCACCCCTCCACTTT.

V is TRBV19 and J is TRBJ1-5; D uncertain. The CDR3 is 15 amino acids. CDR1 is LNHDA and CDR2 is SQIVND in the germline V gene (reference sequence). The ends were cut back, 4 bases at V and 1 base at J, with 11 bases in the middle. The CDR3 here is CASSRALSSNQPQHF. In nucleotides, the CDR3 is TGTGCCAGTAGTAGGGCTCTATCGAGCAATCAGCCCCAGCATTTT.

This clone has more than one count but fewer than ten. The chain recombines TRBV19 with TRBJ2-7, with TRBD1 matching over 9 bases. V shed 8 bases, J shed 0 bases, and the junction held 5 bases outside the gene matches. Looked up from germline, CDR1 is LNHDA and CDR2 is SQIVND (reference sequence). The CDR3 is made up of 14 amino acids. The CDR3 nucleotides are TGTGCCAGTCGGACAGGGGCCAGCTCCTACGAGCAGTACTTC. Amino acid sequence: CASRTGASSYEQYF.

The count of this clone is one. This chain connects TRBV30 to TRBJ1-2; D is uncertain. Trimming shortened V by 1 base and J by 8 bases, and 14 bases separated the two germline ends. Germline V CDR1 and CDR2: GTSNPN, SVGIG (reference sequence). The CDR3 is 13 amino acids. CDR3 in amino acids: CAWSDRGVEGYTF. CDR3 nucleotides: TGTGCCTGGAGTGATCGGGGAGTGGAAGGCTACACCTTC.

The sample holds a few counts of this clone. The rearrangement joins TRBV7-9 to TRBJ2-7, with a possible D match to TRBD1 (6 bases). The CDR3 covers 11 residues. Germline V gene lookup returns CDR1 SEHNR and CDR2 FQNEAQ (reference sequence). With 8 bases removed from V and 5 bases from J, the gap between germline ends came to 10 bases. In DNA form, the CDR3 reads TGTGCCAGCGGCGGACAGAACGAGCAGTACTTC. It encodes CASGGQNEQYF.

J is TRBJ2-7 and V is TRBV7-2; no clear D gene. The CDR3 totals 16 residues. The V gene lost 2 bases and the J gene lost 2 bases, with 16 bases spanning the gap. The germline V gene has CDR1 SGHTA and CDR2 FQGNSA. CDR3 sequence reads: CASSLSQLGQTYEQYF. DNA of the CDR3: TGTGCCAGCAGCTTAAGTCAGCTGGGCCAGACCTACGAGCAGTACTTC.

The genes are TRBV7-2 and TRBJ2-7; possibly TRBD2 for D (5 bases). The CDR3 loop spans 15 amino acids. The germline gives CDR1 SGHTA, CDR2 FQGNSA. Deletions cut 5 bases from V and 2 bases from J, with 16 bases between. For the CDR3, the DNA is TGTGCCAGCAGCCCGGCGAGGGTCTTAACCTACGAGCAGTACTTC. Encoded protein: CASSPARVLTYEQYF.

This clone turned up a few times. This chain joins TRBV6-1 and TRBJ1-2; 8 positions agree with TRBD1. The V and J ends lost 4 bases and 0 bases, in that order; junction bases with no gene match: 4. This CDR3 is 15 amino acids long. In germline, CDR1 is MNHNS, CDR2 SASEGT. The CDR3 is CASSADRGTNYGYTF. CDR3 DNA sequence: TGTGCCAGCAGTGCCGACAGGGGAACTAACTATGGCTACACCTTC.

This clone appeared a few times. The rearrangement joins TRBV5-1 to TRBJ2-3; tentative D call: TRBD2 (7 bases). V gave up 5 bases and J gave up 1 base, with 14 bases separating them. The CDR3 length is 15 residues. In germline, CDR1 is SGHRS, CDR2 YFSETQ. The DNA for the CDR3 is TGCGCCAGCAGTTGGGGGCTAGCGGGCACAGATACGCAGTATTTT. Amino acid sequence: CASSWGLAGTDTQYF. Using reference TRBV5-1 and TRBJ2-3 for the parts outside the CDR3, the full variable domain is KAGVTQTPRYLIKTRGQQVTLSCSPISGHRSVSWYQQTPGQGLQFLFEYFSETQRNKGNFPGRFSGRQFSNSRSEMNVSTLELGDSALYLCASSWGLAGTDTQYFGPGTRLTVL.

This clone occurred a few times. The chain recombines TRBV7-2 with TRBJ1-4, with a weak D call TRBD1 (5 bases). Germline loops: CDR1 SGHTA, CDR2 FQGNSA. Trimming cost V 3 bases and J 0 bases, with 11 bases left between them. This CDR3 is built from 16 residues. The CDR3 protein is CASSFDRPTTNEKLFF. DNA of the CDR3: TGTGCCAGCAGCTTTGACAGACCTACAACTAATGAAAAACTGTTTTTT.

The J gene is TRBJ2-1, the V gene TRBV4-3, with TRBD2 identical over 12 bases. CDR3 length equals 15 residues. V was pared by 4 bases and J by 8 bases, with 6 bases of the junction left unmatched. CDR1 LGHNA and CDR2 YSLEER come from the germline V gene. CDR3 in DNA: TGCGCCAGCAGCCGCGGACTAGCGGGGTTGTATGAGCAGTTCTTC. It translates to CASSRGLAGLYEQFF.

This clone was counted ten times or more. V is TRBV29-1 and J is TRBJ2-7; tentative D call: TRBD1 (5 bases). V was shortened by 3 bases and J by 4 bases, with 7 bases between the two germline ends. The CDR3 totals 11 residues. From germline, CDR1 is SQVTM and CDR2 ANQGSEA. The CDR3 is CSVDAGYEQYF. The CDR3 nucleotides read TGCAGCGTTGATGCAGGGTACGAGCAGTACTTC.

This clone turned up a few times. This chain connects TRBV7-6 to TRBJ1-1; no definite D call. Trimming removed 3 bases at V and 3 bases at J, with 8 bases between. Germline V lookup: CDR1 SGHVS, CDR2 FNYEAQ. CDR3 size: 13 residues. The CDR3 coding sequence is TGTGCCAGCAGCTTTAATACAGACACTGAAGCTTTCTTT. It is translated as CASSFNTDTEAFF. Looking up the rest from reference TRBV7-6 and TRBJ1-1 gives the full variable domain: GAGVSQSPRYKVTKRGQDVALRCDPISGHVSLYWYRQALGQGPEFLTYFNYEAQQDKSGLPNDRFSAERPEGSISTLTIQRTEQRDSAMYRCASSFNTDTEAFFGQGTRLTVV.